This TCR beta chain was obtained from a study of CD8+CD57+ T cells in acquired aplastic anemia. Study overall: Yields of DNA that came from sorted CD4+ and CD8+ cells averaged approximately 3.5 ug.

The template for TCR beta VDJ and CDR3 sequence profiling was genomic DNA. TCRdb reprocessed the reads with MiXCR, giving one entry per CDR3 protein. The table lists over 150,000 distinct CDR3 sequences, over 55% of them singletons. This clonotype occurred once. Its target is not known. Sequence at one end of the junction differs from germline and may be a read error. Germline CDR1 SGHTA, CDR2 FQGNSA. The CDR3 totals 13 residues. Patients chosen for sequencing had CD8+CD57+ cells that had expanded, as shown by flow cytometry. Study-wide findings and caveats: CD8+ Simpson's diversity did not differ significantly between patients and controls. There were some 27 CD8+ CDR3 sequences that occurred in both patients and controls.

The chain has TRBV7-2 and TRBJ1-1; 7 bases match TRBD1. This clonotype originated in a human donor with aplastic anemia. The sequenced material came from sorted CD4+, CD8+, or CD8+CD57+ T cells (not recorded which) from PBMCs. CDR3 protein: CASSSNLLGQDDF. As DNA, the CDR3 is TGTGCCAGCAGCTCCAACCTTCTAGGACAGGACGACTTT. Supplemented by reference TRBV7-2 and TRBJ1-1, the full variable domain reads GAGVSQSPSNKVTEKGKDVELRCDPISGHTALYWYRQSLGQGLEFLIYFQGNSAPDKSGLPSDRFSAERTGGSVSTLTIQRTQQEDSAVYLCASSSNLLGQDDFGQGTRLTVV.